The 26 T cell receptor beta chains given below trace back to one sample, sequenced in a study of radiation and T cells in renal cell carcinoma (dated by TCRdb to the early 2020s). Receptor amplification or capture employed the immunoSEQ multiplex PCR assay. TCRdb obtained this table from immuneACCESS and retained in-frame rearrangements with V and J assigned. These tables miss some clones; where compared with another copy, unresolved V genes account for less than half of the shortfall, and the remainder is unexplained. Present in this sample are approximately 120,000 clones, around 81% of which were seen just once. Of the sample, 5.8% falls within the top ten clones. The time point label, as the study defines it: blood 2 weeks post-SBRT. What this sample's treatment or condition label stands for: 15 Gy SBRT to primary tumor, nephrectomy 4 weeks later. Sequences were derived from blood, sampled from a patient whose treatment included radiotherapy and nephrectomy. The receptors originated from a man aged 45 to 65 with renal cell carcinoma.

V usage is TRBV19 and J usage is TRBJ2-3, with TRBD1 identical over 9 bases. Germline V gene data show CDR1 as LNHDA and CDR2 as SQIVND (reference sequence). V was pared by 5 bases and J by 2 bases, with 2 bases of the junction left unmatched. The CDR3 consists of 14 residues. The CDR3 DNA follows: TGTGCCAGTAGTTGGGACAGGGACACAGATACGCAGTATTTT. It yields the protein CASSWDRDTDTQYF.

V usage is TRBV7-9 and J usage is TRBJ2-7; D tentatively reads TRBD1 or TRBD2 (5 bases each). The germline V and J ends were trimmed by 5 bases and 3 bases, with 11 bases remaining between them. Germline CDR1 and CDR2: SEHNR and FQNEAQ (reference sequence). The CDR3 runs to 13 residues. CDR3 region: CASSLRDDYEQYF. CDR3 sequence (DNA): TGTGCCAGCAGCCTAAGGGACGACTACGAGCAGTACTTC.

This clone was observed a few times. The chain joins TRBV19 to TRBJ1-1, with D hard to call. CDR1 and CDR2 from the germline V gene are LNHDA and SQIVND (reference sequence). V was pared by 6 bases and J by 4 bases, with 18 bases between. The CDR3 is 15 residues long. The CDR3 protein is CASRFSEEVGTEAFF. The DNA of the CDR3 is TGTGCCAGTAGGTTCTCTGAGGAGGTGGGCACTGAAGCTTTCTTT.

CDR3 nucleotide sequence: TGTGCCAGCAGTGAAGCGTCGGGGGGGGATGAGCAGTTCTTC. Translating gives CASSEASGGDEQFF. The rearrangement joins TRBV2 to TRBJ2-1; 8 nucleotides agree with TRBD2. V lost 0 bases and J lost 8; bases outside the gene matches: 3. The V gene's germline CDR1 is SNHLY and CDR2 FYNNEI. CDR3 length: 14 residues.

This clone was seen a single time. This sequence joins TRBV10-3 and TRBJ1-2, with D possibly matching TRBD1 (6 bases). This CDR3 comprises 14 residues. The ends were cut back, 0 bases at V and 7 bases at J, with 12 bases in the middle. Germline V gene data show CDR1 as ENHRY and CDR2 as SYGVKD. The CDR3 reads CAISESQGQGGYTF. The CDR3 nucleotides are TGTGCCATCAGTGAGTCGCAGGGGCAGGGTGGCTACACCTTC.

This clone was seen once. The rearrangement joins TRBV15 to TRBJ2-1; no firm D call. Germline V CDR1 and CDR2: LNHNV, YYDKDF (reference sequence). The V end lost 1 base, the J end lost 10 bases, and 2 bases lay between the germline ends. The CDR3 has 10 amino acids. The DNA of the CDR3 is TGTGCCACCAGCAGAGGGGAGCAGTTCTTC. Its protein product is CATSRGEQFF.

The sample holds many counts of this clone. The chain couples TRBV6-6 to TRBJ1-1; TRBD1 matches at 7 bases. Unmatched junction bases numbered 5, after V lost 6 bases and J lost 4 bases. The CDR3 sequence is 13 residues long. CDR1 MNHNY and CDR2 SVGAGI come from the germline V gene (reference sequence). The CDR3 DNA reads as TGTGCCAGCAGGGGGGGGACAGTCACTGAAGCTTTCTTT. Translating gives CASRGGTVTEAFF.

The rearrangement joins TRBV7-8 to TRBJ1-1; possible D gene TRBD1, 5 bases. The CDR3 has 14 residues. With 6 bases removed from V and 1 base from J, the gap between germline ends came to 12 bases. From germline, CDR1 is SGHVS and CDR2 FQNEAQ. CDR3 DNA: TGTGCCAGCAGTCCTAATACAGGGAACACTGAAGCTTTCTTT. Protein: CASSPNTGNTEAFF.

The CDR3 DNA reads TGTGCCAGCAGCCCGAGGGCGTCGGACATAGGGTACGAGCAGTACTTC. Amino acid sequence: CASSPRASDIGYEQYF. The V and J genes are TRBV7-2 and TRBJ2-7; D could derive from TRBD1 or TRBD2 (5 bases each). V lost 5 bases and J lost 4, with 21 bases in between. CDR3 size: 16 residues. The germline V gene encodes CDR1 SGHTA and CDR2 FQGNSA.

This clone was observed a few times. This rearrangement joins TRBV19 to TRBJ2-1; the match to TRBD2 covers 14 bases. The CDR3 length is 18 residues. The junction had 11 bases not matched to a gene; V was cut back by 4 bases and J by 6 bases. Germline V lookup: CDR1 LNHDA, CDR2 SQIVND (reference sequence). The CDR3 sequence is CASSTRRTGTSGGNEQFF. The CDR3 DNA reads TGTGCCAGTAGTACGAGACGTACCGGGACTAGCGGGGGCAATGAGCAGTTCTTC.

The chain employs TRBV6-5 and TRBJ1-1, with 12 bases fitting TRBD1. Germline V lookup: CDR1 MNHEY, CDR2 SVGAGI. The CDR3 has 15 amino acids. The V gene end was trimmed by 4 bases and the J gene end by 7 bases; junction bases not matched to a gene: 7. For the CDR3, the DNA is TGTGCCAGCAGTTCACCCGGGACAGGGGGCGGTGAAGCTTTCTTT. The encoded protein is CASSSPGTGGGEAFF.

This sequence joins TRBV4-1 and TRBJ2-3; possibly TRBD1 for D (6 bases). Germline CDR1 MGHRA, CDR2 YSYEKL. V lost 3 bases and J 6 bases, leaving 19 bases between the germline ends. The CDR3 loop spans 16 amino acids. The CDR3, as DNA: TGCGCCAGCAGCCACGGCGAGTGGGGGCGCTTGGATACGCAGTATTTT. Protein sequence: CASSHGEWGRLDTQYF.

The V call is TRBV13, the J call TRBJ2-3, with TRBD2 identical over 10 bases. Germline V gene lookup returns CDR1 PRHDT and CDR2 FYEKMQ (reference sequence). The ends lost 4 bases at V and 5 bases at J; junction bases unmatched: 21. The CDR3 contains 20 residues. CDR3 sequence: CASSSQKMVRAGGPLDTQYF. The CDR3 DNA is TGTGCCAGCAGCTCGCAAAAGATGGTGAGAGCGGGGGGGCCATTAGATACGCAGTATTTT.

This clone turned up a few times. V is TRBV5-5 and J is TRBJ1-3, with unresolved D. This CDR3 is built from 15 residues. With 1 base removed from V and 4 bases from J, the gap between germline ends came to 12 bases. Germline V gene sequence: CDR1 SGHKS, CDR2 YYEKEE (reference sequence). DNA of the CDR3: TGTGCCAGCAGCTTGAATCCGGGTTCCGGAAACACCATATATTTT. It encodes CASSLNPGSGNTIYF.

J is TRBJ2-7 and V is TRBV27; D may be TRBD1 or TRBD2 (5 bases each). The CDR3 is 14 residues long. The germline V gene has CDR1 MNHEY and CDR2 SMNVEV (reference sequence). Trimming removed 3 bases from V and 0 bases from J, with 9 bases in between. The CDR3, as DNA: TGTGCCAGCAGTTTTGGGGGTCCCTCCTACGAGCAGTACTTC. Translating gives CASSFGGPSYEQYF.

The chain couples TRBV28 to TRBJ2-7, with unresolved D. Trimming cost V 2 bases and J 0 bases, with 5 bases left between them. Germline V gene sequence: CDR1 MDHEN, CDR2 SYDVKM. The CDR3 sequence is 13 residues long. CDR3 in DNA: TGTGCCAGCAGTTTAGGTTCCTCCTACGAGCAGTACTTC. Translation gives CASSLGSSYEQYF.

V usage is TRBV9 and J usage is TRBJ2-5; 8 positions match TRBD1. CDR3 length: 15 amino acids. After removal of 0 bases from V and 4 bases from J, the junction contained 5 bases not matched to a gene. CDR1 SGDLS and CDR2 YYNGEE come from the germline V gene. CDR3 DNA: TGTGCCAGCAGCGTAGGCACAGGGGGGCGAGAGACCCAGTACTTC. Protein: CASSVGTGGRETQYF.

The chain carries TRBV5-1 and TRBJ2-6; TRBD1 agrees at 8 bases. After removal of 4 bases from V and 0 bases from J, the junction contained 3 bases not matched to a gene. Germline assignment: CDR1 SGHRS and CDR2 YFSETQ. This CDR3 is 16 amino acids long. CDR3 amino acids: CASSPTGDSGANVLTF. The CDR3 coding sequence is TGCGCCAGCAGCCCGACAGGGGACTCTGGGGCCAACGTCCTGACTTTC.

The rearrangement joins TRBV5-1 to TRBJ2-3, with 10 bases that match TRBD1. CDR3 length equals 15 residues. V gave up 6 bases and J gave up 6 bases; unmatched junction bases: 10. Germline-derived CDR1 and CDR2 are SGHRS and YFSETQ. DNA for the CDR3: TGCGCCAGCACACCGACCGGGACAGGGGTTGATACGCAGTATTTT. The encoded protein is CASTPTGTGVDTQYF.

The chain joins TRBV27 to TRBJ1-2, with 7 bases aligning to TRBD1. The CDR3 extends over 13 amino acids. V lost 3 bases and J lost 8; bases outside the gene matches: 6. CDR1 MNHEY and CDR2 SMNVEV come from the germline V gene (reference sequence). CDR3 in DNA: TGTGCCAGCAGTTTGGACAGGTCCCTCGGCTACACCTTC. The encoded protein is CASSLDRSLGYTF.

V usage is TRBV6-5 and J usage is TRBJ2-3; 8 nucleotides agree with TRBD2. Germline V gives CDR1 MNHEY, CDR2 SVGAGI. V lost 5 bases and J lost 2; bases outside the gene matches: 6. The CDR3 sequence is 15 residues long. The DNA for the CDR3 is TGTGCCAGCAGTACGGGGGGGGAAATCACAGATACGCAGTATTTT. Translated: CASSTGGEITDTQYF.

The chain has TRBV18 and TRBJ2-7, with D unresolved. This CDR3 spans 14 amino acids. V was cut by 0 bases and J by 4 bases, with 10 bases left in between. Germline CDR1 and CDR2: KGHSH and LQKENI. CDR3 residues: CASSPPAARYEQYF. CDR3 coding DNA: TGTGCCAGCTCACCACCGGCAGCCCGGTACGAGCAGTACTTC.

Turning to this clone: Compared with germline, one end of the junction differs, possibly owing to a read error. CDR3 nucleotide sequence: TGTGCTAGCAGCTTAGCCGGCGGGATTAACACCGGGGAGCTGTTTTTT. This sequence encodes CASSLAGGINTGELFF. The rearrangement joins TRBV7-7 to TRBJ2-2; a possible D gene is TRBD2 (6 bases). Germline loops: CDR1 SSHAT, CDR2 FNYEAQ (reference sequence). The CDR3 extends over 16 amino acids.

The CDR3 nucleotides are TGCGCCAGCAGCCAAACAGGTGACAGGGTCAATCAAGAAGCTTTCTTT. It is translated as CASSQTGDRVNQEAFF. The V gene is TRBV4-1, the J gene TRBJ1-1; 7 positions match TRBD1. This CDR3 is built from 16 residues. Trimming removed 2 bases from V and 8 bases from J; junction bases left unmatched: 14. Per germline, CDR1 MGHRA and CDR2 YSYEKL.

The CDR3 loop is CASSYPGSAEPYEQYF. CDR3 nucleotide sequence: TGTGCCAGCAGTTACCCCGGGAGCGCAGAACCCTACGAGCAGTACTTC. This sequence joins TRBV6-6 and TRBJ2-7, with D possibly being TRBD2 (6 bases). The CDR3 is made up of 16 amino acids. V lost 2 bases and J lost 2, with 16 bases in between. Germline CDR1 and CDR2: MNHNY and SVGAGI (reference sequence).

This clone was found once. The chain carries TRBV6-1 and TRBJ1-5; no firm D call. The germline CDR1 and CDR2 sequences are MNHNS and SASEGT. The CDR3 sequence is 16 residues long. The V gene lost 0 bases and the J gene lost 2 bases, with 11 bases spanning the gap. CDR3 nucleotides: TGTGCCAGCAGTGAAGCGCTGATACTAGGCAATCAGCCCCAGCATTTT. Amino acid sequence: CASSEALILGNQPQHF.